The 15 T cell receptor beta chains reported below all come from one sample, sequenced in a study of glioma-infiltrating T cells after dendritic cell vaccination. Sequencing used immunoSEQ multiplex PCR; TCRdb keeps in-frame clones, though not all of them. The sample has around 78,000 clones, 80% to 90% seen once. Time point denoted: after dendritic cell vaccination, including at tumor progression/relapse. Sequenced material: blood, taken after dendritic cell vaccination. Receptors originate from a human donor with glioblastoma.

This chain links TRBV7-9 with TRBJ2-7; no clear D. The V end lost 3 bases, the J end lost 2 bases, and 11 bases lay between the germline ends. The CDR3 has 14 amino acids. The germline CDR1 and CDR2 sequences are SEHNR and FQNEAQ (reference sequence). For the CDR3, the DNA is TGTGCCAGCAGCTTGGGCAAGAAGACCTACGAGCAGTACTTC. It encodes CASSLGKKTYEQYF.

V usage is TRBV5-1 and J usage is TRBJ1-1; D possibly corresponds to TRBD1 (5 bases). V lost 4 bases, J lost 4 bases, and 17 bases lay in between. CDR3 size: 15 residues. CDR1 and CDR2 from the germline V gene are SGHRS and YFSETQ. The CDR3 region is CASSTGSGIGTEAFF. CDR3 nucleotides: TGCGCCAGCAGCACTGGGTCAGGGATCGGCACTGAAGCTTTCTTT. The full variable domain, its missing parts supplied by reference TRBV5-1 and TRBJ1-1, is KAGVTQTPRYLIKTRGQQVTLSCSPISGHRSVSWYQQTPGQGLQFLFEYFSETQRNKGNFPGRFSGRQFSNSRSEMNVSTLELGDSALYLCASSTGSGIGTEAFFGQGTRLTVV.

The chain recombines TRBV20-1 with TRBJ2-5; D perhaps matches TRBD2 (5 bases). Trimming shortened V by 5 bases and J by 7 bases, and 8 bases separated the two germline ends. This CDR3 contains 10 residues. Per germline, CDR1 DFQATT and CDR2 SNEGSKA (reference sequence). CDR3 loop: CSAGGGTQYF. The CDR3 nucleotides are TGCAGTGCTGGAGGCGGGACCCAGTACTTC.

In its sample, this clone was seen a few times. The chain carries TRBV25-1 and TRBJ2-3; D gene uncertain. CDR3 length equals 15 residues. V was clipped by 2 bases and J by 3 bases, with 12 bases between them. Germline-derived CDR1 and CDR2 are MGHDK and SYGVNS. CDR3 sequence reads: CASSEISPMTDTQYF. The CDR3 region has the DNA TGTGCCAGCAGTGAAATATCTCCTATGACAGATACGCAGTATTTT.

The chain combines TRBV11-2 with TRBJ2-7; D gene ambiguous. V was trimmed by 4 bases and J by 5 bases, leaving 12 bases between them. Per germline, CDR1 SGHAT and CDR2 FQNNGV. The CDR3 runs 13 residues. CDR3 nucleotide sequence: TGTGCCAGCAGCTCGGTCCCTTTCCACGAGCAGTACTTC. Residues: CASSSVPFHEQYF. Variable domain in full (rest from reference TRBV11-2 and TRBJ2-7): EAGVAQSPRYKIIEKRQSVAFWCNPISGHATLYWYQQILGQGPKLLIQFQNNGVVDDSQLPKDRFSAERLKGVDSTLKIQPAKLEDSAVYLCASSSVPFHEQYFGPGTRLTVT.

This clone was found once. CDR3 DNA: TGCGCCAGCAGACCCGGACTGGGGAGGGAGACCCAGTACTTC. It is translated as CASRPGLGRETQYF. The chain recombines TRBV5-1 with TRBJ2-5; tentatively, D is TRBD2 (6 bases). Germline V gives CDR1 SGHRS, CDR2 YFSETQ. V lost 5 bases, J lost 5 bases, and 16 bases lay in between. The CDR3 length is 14 residues.

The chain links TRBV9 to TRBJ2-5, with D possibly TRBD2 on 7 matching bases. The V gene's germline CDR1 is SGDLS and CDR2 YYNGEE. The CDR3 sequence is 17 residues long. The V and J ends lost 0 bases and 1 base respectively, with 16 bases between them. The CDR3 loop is CASSVAVEGGAQETQYF. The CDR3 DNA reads TGTGCCAGCAGCGTAGCTGTGGAGGGGGGGGCCCAAGAGACCCAGTACTTC.

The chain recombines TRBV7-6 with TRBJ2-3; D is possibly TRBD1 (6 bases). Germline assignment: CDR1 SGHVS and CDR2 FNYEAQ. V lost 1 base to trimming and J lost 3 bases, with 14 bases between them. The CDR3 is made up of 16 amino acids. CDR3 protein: CASSLDRAFYTDTQYF. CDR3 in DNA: TGTGCCAGCAGCTTAGACAGGGCATTTTATACAGATACGCAGTATTTT.

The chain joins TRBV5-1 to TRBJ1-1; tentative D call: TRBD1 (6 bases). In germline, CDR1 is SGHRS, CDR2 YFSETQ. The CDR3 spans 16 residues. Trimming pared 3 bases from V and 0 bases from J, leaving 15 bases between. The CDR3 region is CASSYITGTLNTEAFF. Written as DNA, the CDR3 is TGCGCCAGCAGCTATATAACCGGGACATTGAACACTGAAGCTTTCTTT.

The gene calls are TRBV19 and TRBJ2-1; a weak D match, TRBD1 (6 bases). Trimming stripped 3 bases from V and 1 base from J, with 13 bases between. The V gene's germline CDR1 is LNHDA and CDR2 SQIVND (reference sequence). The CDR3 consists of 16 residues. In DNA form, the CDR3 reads TGTGCCAGTAGTATGGGCAGGGGCGGATCCTACAATGAGCAGTTCTTC. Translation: CASSMGRGGSYNEQFF.

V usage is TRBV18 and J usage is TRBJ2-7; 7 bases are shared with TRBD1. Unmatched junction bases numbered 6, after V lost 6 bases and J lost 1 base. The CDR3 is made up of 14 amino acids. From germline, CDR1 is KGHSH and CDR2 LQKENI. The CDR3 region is CASSIPGGSYEQYF. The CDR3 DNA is TGTGCCAGCTCTATCCCAGGGGGATCCTACGAGCAGTACTTC.

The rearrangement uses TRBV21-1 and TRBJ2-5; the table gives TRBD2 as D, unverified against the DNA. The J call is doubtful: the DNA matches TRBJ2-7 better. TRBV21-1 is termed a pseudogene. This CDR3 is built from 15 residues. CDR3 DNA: TGTGCCAGCAGCTCCCAGGCGAGGGTCGGTTACGAGCAGTACTTC. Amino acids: CASSSQARVGYEQYF.

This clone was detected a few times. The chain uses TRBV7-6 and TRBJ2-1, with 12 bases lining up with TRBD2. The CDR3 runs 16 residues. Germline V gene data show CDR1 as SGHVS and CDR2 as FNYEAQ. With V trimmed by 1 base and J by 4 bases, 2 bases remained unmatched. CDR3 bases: TGTGCCAGCAGCTTAGTGCTAGCGGGGGGGTACAATGAGCAGTTCTTC. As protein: CASSLVLAGGYNEQFF.

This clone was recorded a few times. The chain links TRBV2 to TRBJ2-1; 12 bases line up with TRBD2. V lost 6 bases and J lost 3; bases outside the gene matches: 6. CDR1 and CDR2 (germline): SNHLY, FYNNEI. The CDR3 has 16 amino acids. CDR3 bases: TGTGCCAGCAGCTTTCTAGCGGGGGGGCTCTACAATGAGCAGTTCTTC. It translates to CASSFLAGGLYNEQFF.

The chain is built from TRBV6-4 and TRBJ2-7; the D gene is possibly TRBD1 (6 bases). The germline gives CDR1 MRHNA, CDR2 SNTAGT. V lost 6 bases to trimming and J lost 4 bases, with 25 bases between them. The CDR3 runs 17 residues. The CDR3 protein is CASRTMGLGQTDYEQYF. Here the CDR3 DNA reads TGTGCCAGCAGGACGATGGGCCTAGGACAGACCGATTACGAGCAGTACTTC.